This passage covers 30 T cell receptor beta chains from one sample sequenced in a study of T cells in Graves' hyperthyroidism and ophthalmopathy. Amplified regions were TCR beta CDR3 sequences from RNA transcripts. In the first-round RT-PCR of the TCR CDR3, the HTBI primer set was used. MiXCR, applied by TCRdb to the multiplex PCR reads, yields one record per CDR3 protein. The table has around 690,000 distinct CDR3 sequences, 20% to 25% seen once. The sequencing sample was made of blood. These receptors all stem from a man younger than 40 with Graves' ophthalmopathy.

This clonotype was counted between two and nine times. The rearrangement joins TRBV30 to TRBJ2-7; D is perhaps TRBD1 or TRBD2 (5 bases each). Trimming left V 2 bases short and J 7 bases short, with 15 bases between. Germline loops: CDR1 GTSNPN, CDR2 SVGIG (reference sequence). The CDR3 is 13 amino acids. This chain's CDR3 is CAWSSGGGGEQYF. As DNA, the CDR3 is TGTGCCTGGAGTAGCGGTGGGGGTGGAGAGCAGTACTTC. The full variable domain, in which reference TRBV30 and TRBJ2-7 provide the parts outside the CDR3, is SQTIHQWPATLVQPVGSPLSLECTVEGTSNPNLYWYRQAAGRGLQLLFYSVGIGQISSEVPQNLSASRPQDRQFILSSKKLLLSDSGFYLCAWSSGGGGEQYFGPGTRLTVT.

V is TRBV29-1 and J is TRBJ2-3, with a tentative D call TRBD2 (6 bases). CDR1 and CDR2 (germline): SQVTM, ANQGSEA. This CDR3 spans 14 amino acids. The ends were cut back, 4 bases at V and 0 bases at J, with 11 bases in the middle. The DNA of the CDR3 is TGCAGCGTTGCTCTCGCGGGAAGCACAGATACGCAGTATTTT. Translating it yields CSVALAGSTDTQYF.

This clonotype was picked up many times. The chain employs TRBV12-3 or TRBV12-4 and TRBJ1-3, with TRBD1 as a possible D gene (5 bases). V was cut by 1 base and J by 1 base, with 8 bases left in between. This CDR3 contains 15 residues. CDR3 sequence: CASSLGGTSGNTIYF. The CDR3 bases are TGTGCCAGCAGTTTAGGGGGGACGTCTGGAAACACCATATATTTT.

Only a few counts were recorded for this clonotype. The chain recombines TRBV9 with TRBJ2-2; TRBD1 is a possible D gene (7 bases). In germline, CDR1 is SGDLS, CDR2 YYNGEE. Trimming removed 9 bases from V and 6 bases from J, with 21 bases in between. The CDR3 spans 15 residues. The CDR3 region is CATAQQAGGPGELFF. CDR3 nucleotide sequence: TGTGCCACCGCTCAACAAGCAGGGGGGCCCGGGGAGCTGTTTTTT. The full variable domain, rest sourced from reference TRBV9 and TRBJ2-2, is DSGVTQTPKHLITATGQRVTLRCSPRSGDLSVYWYQQSLDQGLQFLIQYYNGEERAKGNILERFSAQQFPDLHSELNLSSLELGDSALYFCATAQQAGGPGELFFGEGSRLTVL.

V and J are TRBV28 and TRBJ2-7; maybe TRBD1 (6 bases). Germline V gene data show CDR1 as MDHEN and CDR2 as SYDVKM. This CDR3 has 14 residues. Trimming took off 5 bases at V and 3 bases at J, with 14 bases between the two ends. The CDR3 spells CASSPMGAHYEQYF. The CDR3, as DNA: TGTGCCAGCAGTCCCATGGGGGCACACTACGAGCAGTACTTC.

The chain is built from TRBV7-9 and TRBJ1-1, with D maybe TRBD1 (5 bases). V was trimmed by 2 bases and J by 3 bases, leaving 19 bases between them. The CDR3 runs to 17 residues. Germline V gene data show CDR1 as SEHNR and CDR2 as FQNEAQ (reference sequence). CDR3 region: CASSLQGIKGRDTEAFF. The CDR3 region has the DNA TGTGCCAGCAGCTTACAGGGCATCAAGGGAAGGGACACTGAAGCTTTCTTT.

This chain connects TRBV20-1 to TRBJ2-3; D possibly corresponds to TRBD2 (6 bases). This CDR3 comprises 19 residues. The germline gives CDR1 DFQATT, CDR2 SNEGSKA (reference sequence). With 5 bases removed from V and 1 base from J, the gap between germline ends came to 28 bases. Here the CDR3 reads CSAYPDVTSTPYGTDTQYF. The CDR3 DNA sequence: TGCAGTGCTTACCCGGATGTCACTAGCACGCCGTACGGCACAGATACGCAGTATTTT.

The CDR3: CASSTLAVQYNEQFF. DNA for the CDR3: TGTGCCAGCAGCACACTAGCTGTCCAATACAATGAGCAGTTCTTC. This sequence joins TRBV27 and TRBJ2-1; the D gene is possibly TRBD2 (6 bases). In germline, CDR1 is MNHEY, CDR2 SMNVEV (reference sequence). Between the trimmed V and J ends, which lost 6 bases and 4 bases, there was a span of 16 bases. The CDR3 totals 15 residues.

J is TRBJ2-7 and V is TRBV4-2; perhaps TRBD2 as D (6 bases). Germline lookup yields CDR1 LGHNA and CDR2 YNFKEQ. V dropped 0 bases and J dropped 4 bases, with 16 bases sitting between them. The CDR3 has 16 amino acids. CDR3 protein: CASSQEGGTVAYEQYF. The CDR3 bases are TGTGCCAGCAGCCAAGAGGGCGGGACCGTCGCTTACGAGCAGTACTTC.

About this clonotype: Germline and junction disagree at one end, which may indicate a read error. Here the CDR3 DNA reads TGTGTCTGGAGTGAACAGGGGGCGAATACAGATACGCAGTATTTT. It translates to CVWSEQGANTDTQYF. The chain joins TRBV30 to TRBJ2-3, with 9 bases aligning to TRBD1. The CDR3 loop spans 15 amino acids. In germline, CDR1 is GTSNPN, CDR2 SVGIG (reference sequence).

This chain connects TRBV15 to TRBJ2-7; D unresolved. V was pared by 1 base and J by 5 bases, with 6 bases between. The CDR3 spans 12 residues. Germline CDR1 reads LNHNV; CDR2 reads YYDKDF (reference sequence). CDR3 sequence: CATSRAQDEQYF. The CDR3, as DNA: TGTGCCACCAGCAGAGCCCAAGACGAGCAGTACTTC.

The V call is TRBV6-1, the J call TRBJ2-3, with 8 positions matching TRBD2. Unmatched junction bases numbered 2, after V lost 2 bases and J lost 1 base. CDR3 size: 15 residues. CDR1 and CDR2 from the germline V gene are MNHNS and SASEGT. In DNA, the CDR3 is TGTGCCAGCAGTGAATCAGCGGGAGGCACAGATACGCAGTATTTT. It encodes CASSESAGGTDTQYF.

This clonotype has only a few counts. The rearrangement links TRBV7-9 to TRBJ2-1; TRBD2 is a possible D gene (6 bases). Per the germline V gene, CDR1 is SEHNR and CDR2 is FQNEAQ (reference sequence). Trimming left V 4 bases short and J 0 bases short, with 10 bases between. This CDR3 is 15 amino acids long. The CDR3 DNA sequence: TGTGCCAGCAGCTCAGGGACTGCCTCCTACAATGAGCAGTTCTTC. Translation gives CASSSGTASYNEQFF.

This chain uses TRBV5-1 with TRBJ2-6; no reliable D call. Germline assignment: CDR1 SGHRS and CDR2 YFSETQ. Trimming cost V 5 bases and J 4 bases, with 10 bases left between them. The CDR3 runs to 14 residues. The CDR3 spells CASRISAGANVLTF. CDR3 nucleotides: TGCGCCAGCAGAATTTCGGCCGGGGCCAACGTCCTGACTTTC.

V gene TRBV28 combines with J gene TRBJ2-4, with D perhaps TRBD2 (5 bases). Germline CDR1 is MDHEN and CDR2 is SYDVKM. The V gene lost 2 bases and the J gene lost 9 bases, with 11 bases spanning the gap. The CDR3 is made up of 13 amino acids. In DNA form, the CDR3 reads TGTGCCAGCAGTTTAGGGCAGGCGGGCATTCAGTACTTC. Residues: CASSLGQAGIQYF.

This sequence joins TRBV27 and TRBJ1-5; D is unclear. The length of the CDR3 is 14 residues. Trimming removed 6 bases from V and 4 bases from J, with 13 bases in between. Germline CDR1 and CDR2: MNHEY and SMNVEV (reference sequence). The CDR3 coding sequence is TGTGCCAGCAGGGCTCTGGGGAGTAATCAGCCCCAGCATTTT. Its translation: CASRALGSNQPQHF.

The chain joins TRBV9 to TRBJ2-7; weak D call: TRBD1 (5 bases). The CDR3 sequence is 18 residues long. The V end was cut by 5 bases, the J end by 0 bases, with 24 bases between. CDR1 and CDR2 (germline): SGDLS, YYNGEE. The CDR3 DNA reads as TGTGCCAGCAGTTCGGACCCGAGGCGGCGACAGAGCTCCTACGAGCAGTACTTC. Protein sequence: CASSSDPRRRQSSYEQYF.

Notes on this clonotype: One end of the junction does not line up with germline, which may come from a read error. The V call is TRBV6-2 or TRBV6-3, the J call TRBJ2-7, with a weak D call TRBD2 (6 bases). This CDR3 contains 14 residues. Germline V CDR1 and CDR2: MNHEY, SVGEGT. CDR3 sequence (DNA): TGTGCCAGCAGCAATGGGGGGACCGCACGGGAGCGGTACTTC. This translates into CASSNGGTARERYF.

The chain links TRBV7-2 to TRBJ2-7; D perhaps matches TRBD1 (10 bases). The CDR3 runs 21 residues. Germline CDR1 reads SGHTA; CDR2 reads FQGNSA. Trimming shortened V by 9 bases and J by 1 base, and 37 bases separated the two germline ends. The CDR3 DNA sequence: TGTGCCAGTAGTATTCATGGACGGGACAGGGGAGTAGCGGGAGCTTCCTACGAGCAGTACTTC. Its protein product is CASSIHGRDRGVAGASYEQYF.

This CDR3 is CASSTRDKRTDTQYF. Written as DNA, the CDR3 is TGTGCCAGCAGCACCAGGGACAAACGCACAGATACGCAGTATTTT. The genes are TRBV5-6 and TRBJ2-3; a possible D gene is TRBD1 (6 bases). V lost 4 bases and J lost 1, with 13 bases in between. Per germline, CDR1 SGHDT and CDR2 YYEEEE. The CDR3 is 15 amino acids.

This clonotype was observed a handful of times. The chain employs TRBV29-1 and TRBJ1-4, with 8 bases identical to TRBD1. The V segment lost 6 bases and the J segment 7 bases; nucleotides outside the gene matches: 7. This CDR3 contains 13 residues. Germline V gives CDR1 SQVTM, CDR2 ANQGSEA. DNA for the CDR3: TGCAGCGTGACAGGGGCGGATCGTGAAAAACTGTTTTTT. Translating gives CSVTGADREKLFF.

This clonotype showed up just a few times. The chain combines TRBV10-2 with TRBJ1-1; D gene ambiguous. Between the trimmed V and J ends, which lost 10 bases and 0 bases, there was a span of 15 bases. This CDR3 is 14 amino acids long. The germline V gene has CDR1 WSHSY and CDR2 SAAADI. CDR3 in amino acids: CATTFGAMNTEAFF. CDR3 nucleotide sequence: TGCGCCACTACATTCGGCGCAATGAACACTGAAGCTTTCTTT.

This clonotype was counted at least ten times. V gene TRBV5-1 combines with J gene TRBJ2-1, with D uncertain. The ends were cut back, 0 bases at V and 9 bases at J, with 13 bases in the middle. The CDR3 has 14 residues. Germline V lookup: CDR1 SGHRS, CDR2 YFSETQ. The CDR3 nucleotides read TGCGCCAGCAGCTTGGGAGTAGGAGTTTTTGAGCAGTTCTTC. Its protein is CASSLGVGVFEQFF.

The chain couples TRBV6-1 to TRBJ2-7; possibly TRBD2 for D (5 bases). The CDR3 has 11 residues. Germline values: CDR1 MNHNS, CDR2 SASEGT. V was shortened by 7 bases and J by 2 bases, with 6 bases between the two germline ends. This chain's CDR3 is CASTGTYEQYF. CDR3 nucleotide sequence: TGTGCCAGCACGGGGACCTACGAGCAGTACTTC.

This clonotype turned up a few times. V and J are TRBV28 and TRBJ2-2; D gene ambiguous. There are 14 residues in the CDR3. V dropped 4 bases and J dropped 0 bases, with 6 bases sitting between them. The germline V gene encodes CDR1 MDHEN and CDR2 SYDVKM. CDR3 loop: CASSSITNTGELFF. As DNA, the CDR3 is TGTGCCAGCAGTTCCATCACGAACACCGGGGAGCTGTTTTTT. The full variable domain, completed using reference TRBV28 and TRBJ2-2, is DVKVTQSSRYLVKRTGEKVFLECVQDMDHENMFWYRQDPGLGLRLIYFSYDVKMKEKGDIPEGYSVSREKKERFSLILESASTNQTSMYLCASSSITNTGELFFGEGSRLTVL.

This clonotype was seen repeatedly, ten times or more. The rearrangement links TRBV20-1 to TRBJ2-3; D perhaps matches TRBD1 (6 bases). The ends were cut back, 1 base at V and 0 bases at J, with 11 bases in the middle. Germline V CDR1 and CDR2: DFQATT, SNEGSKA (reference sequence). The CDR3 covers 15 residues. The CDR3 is CSARVPGASTDTQYF. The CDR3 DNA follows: TGCAGTGCTAGAGTCCCAGGGGCTAGCACAGATACGCAGTATTTT.

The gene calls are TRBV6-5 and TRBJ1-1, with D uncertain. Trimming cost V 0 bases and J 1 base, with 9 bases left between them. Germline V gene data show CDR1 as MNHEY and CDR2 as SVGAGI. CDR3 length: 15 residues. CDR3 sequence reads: CASSYSKGPNTEAFF. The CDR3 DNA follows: TGTGCCAGCAGTTACTCGAAGGGCCCGAACACTGAAGCTTTCTTT.

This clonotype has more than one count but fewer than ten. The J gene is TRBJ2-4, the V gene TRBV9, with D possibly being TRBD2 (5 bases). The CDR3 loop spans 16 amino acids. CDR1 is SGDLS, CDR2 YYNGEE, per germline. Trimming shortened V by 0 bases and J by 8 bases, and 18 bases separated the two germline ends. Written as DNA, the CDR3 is TGTGCCAGCAGCGTAGGGTTGGGAGAAATTGTAGACATTCAGTACTTC. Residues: CASSVGLGEIVDIQYF.

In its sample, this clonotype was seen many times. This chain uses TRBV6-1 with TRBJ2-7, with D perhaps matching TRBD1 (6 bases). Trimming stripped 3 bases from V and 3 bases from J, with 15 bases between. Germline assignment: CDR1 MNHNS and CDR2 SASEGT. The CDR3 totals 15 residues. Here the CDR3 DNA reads TGTGCCAGCAGTGACACAGGGTCGGCTTTCTACGAGCAGTACTTC. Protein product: CASSDTGSAFYEQYF.

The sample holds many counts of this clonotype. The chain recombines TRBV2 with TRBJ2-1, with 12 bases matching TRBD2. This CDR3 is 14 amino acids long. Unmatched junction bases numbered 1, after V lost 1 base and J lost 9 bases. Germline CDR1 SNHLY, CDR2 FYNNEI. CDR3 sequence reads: CASSEEGLAGEQFF. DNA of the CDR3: TGTGCCAGCAGTGAAGAGGGACTAGCGGGTGAGCAGTTCTTC.